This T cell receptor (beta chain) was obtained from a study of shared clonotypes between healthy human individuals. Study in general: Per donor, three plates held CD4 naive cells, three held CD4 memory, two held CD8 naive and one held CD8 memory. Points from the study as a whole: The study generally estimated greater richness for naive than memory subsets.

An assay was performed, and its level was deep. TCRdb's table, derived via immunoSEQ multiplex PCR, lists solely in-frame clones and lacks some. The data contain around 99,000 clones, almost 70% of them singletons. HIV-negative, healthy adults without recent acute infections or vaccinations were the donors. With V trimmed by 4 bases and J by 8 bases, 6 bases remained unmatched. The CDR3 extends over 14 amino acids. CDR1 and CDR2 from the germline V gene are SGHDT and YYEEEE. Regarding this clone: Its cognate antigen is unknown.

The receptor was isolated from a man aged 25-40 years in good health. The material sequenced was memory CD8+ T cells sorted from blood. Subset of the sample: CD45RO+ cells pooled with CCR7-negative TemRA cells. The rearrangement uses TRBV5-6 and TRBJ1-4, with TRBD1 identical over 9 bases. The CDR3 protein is CASSLGTGREKLFF. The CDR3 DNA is TGTGCCAGCAGCCTTGGGACAGGGCGGGAAAAACTGTTTTTT. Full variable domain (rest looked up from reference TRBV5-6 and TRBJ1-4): DAGVTQSPTHLIKTRGQQVTLRCSPKSGHDTVSWYQQALGQGPQFIFQYYEEEERQRGNFPDRFSGHQFPNYSSELNVNALLLGDSALYLCASSLGTGREKLFFGSGTQLSVL.